This note documents a single T cell receptor (beta chain) sequence. Antigen: not known. The record originates from a study of blood T cells in healthy people across ages. The germline gives CDR1 DFQATT, CDR2 SNEGSKA (reference sequence). With 5 bases clipped from V and 3 bases from J, the junction kept 13 bases outside the gene matches. The CDR3 consists of 16 residues. Together with a sample-barcoded 5' primer, a J-beta primer mix was included in a second PCR lasting about 6 to 11 cycles. TCRdb ran MiXCR on the 5' RACE reads and lists one entry per CDR3 protein. The sample holds about 1 million distinct CDR3 sequences; approximately 25% are singletons and the top ten take approximately 0.71%. General study results and limits: Naive CD4+ cells and diversity were both higher in long-lived donors than in aged donors.

This same sample was also part of a study on T cells of mothers and their children.

This TCR came from a girl aged 2 to 9 in good health. Material for sequencing was blood. The chain uses TRBV20-1 and TRBJ2-3; 8 bases fit TRBD1. CDR3 sequence (DNA): TGCAGTGCTGTCTTCGGACAGGGCCGAGTTACAGATACGCAGTATTTT. This translates into CSAVFGQGRVTDTQYF.